Sequencing of this TCR beta chain was carried out in a study of blood T cell repertoires in COVID-19. Study context: COVID-19 samples, acute and convalescent, were from the United States, Italy and Spain. The cDNA or gDNA used as material had been derived from T cells, B-cell-depleted T cells, or PBMCs.

Authors' analysis steps: The authors estimated nucleated cell counts from reference gene primer amplification. Assay: immunoSEQ multiplex PCR; the TCRdb copy retains only in-frame clones and omits some. For V, J and clone size, that table is used; D and trimming come from the DNA. The top ten clones hold roughly 6% of a sample with about 250,000 clones, approximately 88% of them seen once. Seattle-derived patients entered the study during active infection and were followed longitudinally. The CDR3 has 14 residues. Germline V gene data show CDR1 as SGHVS and CDR2 as FQNEAQ. The germline V and J ends were trimmed by 2 bases and 6 bases, with 14 bases remaining between them.

Sequencing was performed on peripheral blood. V is TRBV7-8 and J is TRBJ2-7; possibly TRBD2 for D (5 bases). The sequence was collected from a woman between 25 and 40 years old with COVID-19, enrolled during active disease. DNA of the CDR3: TGTGCCAGCAGCTTAACCACTAGATCCGGCGAGCAGTACTTC. Its protein is CASSLTTRSGEQYF.